The clone carrying this T cell receptor (beta chain) has only a few counts. The source of the sample is a study of identical twins. Unmatched junction bases numbered 12, after V lost 7 bases and J lost 4 bases. This CDR3 comprises 14 residues. The germline CDR1 and CDR2 sequences are DFQATT and SNEGSKA (reference sequence). With template switching, a universal primer site was added, and the cDNA carried unique molecular identifiers. In TCRdb, the 5' RACE reads were re-called with MiXCR into one record per CDR3 protein. The data contain 1.5 million to 2 million distinct CDR3 sequences, under 35% of them singletons.

The material sequenced was cord blood. This clonotype was sampled from a newborn girl in good health. The chain recombines TRBV20-1 with TRBJ1-2, with 7 bases lining up with TRBD1. The CDR3 coding sequence is TGCAGTGTTTCTCCGGGACAGACGCGCTATGGCTACACCTTC. It translates to CSVSPGQTRYGYTF.